The 2 T cell receptor beta chains in this list originate from one sample, sequenced in a study of shared clonotypes between healthy human individuals (dated by TCRdb to the early 2020s). Libraries were prepared through the immunoSEQ multiplex PCR assay. TCRdb retrieved this table from immuneACCESS and kept in-frame rearrangements only. Not all clones are present; in checked studies, unresolved V genes account for under half, and no reason is known for the remainder. The table for this sample lists roughly 1,100,000 clones; approximately 76% of them were counted only once. The top ten hold roughly 1.4% of the sample. The sequencing sample was made of memory CD4+ T cells sorted from blood. The sample's cell subset or site, from its label and the paper: CD45RA-negative fraction. These receptors came from a man aged 18 to 35 in good health.

The DNA for the CDR3 is TGTGCCAGCTCACCAGTCCCCCCACCGGCCTACGAGCAGTACTTC. This sequence encodes CASSPVPPPAYEQYF. V gene TRBV18 combines with J gene TRBJ2-7; D is uncertain. This CDR3 contains 15 residues. Germline V gene lookup returns CDR1 KGHSH and CDR2 LQKENI. Trimming removed 2 bases at V and 2 bases at J, with 13 bases between. Based on the CDR3 plus reference TRBV18 and TRBJ2-7, the full variable domain is NAGVMQNPRHLVRRRGQEARLRCSPMKGHSHVYWYRQLPEEGLKFMVYLQKENIIDESGMPKERFSAEFPKEGPSILRIQQVVRGDSAAYFCASSPVPPPAYEQYFGPGTRLTVT.

The CDR3 DNA reads TGTGCCATCGGAATGACAGGGGACAATCAGCCCCAGCATTTT. Translation: CAIGMTGDNQPQHF. The gene calls are TRBV10-3 and TRBJ1-5, with TRBD1 identical over 8 bases. Germline CDR1 and CDR2: ENHRY and SYGVKD. The CDR3 loop spans 14 amino acids. The trim removed 8 bases at V and 3 bases at J, leaving 6 bases unmatched.